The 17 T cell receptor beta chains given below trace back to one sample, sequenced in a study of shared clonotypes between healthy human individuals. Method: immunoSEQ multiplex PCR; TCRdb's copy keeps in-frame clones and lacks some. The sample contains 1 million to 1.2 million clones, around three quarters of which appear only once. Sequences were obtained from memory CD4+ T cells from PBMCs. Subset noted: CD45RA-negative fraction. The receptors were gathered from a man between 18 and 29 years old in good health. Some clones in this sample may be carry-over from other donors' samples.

CDR3 nucleotide sequence: TGTGCCAGCAGCGTAGAACTAGCGGTAGTCAATGAGCAGTTCTTC. Its protein product is CASSVELAVVNEQFF. This chain links TRBV9 with TRBJ2-1; 8 bases line up with TRBD2. V lost 0 bases to trimming and J lost 6 bases; unmatched junction nucleotides: 5. The CDR3 contains 15 residues. Germline-derived CDR1 and CDR2 are SGDLS and YYNGEE.

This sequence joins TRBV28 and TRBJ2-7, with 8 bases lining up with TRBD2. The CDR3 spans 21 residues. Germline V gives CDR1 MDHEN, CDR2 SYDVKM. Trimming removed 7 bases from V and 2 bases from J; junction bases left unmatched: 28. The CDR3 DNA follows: TGTGCCAGCATACCATCTCCCTGGTTGGCAGCGCGGGGGGTTGAGACCTACGAGCAGTACTTC. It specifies CASIPSPWLAARGVETYEQYF.

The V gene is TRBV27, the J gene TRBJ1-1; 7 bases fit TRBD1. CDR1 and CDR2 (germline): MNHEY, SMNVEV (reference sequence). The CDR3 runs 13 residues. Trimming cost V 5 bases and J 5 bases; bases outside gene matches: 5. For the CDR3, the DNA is TGTGCCAGCAGTAGAACGACAGGGACTGAAGCTTTCTTT. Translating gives CASSRTTGTEAFF.

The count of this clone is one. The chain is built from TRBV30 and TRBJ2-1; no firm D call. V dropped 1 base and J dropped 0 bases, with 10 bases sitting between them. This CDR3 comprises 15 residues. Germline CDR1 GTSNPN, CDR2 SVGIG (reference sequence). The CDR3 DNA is TGTGCCTGGAGTGGCTCCGTCCCCTCCTACAATGAGCAGTTCTTC. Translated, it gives CAWSGSVPSYNEQFF.

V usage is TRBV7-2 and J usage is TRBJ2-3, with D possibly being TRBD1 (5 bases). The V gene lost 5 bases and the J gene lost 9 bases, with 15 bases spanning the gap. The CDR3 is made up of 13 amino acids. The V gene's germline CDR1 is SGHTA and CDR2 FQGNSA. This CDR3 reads CASSPQGGYTQYF. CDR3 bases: TGTGCCAGCAGCCCGCAGGGTGGGTACACGCAGTATTTT.

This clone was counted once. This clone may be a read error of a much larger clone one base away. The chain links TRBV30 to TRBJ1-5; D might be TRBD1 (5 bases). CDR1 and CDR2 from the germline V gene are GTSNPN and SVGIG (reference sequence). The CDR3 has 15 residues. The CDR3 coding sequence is TGTGCCTGGAGTCTGACGGGGCCTAGCAATAAGCCCCAGCATTTT. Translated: CAWSLTGPSNKPQHF.

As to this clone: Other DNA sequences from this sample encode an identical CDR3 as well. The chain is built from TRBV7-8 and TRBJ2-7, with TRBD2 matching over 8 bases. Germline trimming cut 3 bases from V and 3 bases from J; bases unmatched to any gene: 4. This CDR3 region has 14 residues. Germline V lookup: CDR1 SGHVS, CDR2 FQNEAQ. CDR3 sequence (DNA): TGTGCCAGCAGCTTGGTCAGCGGGAGCTACGAGCAGTACTTC. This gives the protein CASSLVSGSYEQYF.

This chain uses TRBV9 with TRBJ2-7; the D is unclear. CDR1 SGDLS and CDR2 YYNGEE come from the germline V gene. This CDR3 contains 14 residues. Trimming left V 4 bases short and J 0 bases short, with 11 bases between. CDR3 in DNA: TGTGCCAGCAGCCTCAGACTGACCTCCTACGAGCAGTACTTC. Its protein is CASSLRLTSYEQYF.

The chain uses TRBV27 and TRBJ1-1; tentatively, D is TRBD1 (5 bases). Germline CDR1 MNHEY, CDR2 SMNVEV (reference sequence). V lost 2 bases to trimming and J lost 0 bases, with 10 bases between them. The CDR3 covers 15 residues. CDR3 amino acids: CASSLMGVLNTEAFF. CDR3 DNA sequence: TGTGCCAGCAGTTTAATGGGGGTGTTGAACACTGAAGCTTTCTTT.

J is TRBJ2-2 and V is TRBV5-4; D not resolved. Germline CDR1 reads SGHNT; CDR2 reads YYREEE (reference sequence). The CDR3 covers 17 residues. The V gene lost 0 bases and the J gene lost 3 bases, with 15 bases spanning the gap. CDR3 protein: CASSLAGRSIYTGELFF. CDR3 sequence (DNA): TGTGCCAGCAGCTTGGCCGGGCGCAGCATCTACACCGGGGAGCTGTTTTTT.

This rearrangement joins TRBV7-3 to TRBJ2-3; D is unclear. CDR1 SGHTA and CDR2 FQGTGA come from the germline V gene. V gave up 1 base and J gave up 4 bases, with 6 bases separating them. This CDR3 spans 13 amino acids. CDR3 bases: TGTGCCAGCAGCTTAATTTCAGCAGATACGCAGTATTTT. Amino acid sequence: CASSLISADTQYF. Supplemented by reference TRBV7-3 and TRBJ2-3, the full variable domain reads GAGVSQTPSNKVTEKGKYVELRCDPISGHTALYWYRQSLGQGPEFLIYFQGTGAADDSGLPNDRFFAVRPEGSVSTLKIQRTERGDSAVYLCASSLISADTQYFGPGTRLTVL.

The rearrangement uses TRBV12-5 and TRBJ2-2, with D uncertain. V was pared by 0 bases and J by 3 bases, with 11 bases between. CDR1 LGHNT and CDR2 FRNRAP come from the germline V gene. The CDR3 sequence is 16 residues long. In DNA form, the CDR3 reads TGTGCTAGTGGTTTGGTACTTGGGCCGGACACCGGGGAGCTGTTTTTT. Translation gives CASGLVLGPDTGELFF.

CDR3 residues: CASSVGEGWGEQFF. Written as DNA, the CDR3 is TGTGCCAGCAGCGTAGGTGAGGGTTGGGGTGAGCAGTTCTTC. The J gene is TRBJ2-1, the V gene TRBV9; tentatively, D is TRBD2 (5 bases). This CDR3 comprises 14 residues. The V end lost 0 bases, the J end lost 9 bases, and 13 bases lay between the germline ends. Germline V gene lookup returns CDR1 SGDLS and CDR2 YYNGEE.

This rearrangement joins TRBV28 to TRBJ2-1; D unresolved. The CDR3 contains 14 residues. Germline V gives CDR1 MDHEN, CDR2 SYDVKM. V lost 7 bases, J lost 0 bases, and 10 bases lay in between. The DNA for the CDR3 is TGTGCCAGCACCCGAAAGAGCTCCTACAATGAGCAGTTCTTC. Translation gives CASTRKSSYNEQFF. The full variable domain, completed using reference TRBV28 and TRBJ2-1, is DVKVTQSSRYLVKRTGEKVFLECVQDMDHENMFWYRQDPGLGLRLIYFSYDVKMKEKGDIPEGYSVSREKKERFSLILESASTNQTSMYLCASTRKSSYNEQFFGPGTRLTVL.

CDR3 residues: CASSLWGGAGELFF. The CDR3 DNA reads TGTGCCAGCAGTTTATGGGGAGGAGCCGGGGAGCTGTTTTTT. The J gene is TRBJ2-2, the V gene TRBV27; a possible D gene is TRBD2 (6 bases). The CDR3 totals 14 residues. Germline values: CDR1 MNHEY, CDR2 SMNVEV (reference sequence). Trimming pared 1 base from V and 6 bases from J, leaving 9 bases between.

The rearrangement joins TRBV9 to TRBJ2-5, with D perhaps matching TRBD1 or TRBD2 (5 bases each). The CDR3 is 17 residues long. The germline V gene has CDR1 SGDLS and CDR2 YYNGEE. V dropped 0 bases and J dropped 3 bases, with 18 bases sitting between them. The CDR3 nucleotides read TGTGCCAGCAGCGTAGGTTTCGGGGCTGGTGGAGAAGAGACCCAGTACTTC. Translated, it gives CASSVGFGAGGEETQYF.

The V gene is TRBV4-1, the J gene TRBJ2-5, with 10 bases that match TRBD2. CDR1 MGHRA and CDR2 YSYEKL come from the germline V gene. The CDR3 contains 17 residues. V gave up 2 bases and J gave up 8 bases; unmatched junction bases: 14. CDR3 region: CASSQPYLAGAPPTQYF. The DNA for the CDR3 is TGCGCCAGCAGCCAACCCTATCTAGCGGGAGCTCCCCCCACCCAGTACTTC.